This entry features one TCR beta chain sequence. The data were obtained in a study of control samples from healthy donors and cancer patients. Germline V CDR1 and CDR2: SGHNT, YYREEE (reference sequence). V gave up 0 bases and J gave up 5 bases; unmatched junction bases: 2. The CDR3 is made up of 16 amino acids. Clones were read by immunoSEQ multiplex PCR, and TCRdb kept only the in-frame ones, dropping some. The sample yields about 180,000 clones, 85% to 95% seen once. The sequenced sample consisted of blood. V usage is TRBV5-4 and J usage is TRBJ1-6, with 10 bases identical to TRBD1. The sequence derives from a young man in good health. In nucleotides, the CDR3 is TGTGCCAGCAGCTTGGGGACAGGGGGACATAATTCACCCCTCCACTTT. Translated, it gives CASSLGTGGHNSPLHF.